This T cell receptor beta chain was retrieved from a study of blood T cell repertoires in COVID-19. The assay was immunoSEQ multiplex PCR, and TCRdb's table has in-frame clones only and misses some. The sample has about 230,000 clones; approximately 84% are singletons. A single count supports this clone. The length of the CDR3 is 15 residues. V gave up 2 bases and J gave up 3 bases; unmatched junction bases: 5. Germline CDR1 and CDR2: MNHNS and SASEGT. This receptor was obtained from an elderly woman with acute or convalescent COVID-19. This chain connects TRBV6-1 to TRBJ2-7; 9 bases are a match to TRBD1. Material for sequencing was peripheral blood. Here the CDR3 reads CASSEPGTGIYEQYF. The CDR3 DNA sequence: TGTGCCAGCAGTGAACCAGGGACAGGGATCTACGAGCAGTACTTC.